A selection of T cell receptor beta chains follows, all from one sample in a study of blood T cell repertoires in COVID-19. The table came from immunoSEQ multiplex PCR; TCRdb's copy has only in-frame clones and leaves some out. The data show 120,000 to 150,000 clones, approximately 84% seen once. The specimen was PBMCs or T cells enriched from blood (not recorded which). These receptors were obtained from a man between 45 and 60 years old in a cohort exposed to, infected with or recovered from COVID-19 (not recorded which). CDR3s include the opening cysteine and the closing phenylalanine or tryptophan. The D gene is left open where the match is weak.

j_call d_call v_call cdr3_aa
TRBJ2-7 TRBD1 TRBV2 CASRKTGSYEQYF
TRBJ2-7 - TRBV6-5 CASRGLGLAAYEQYF
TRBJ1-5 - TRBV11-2 CASSLEGASGQPQHF
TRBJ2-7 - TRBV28 CASGLAGPYEQYF
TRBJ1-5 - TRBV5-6 CASSLEARSNQPQHF
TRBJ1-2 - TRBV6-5 CASSYSLDSAPEGTF
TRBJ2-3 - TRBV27 CASSSRFTDTQYF
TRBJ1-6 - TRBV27 CASTLGTNSPLHF
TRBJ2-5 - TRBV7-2 CASSLASGTQETQYF
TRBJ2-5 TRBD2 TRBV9 CASSVSGGAETQYF
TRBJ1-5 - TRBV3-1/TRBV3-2 CASSQGWRNQPQHF
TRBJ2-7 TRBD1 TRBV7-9 CASTSRDRSYEQYF
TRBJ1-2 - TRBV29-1 CSVSGHKTYGYTF